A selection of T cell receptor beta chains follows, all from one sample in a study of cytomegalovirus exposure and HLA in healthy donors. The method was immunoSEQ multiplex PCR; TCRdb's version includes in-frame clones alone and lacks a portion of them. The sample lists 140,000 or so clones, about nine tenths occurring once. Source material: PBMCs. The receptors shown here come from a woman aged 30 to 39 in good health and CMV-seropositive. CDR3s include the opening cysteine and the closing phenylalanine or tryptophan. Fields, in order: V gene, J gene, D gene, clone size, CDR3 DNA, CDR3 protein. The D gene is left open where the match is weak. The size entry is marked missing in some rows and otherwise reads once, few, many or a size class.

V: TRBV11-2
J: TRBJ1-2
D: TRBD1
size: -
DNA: TGTGCCAGCAGCTTACAGCGGCAGGGGGCGCGCTACACCTTC
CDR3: CASSLQRQGARYTF

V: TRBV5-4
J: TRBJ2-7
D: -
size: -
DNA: TGTGCCAGCAGCTTGGCCGCACAGGCCTCCTACGAGCAGTACTTC
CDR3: CASSLAAQASYEQYF

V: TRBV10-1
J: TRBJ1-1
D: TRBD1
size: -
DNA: TGCGCCAGCAGTGAATGGACAGGGGTGAACACTGAAGCTTTCTTT
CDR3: CASSEWTGVNTEAFF

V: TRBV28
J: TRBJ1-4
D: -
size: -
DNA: TGTGCCAGCAGTTTAACTGTGCCCAGGGAGGACACTAATGAAAAACTGTTTTTT
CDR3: CASSLTVPREDTNEKLFF

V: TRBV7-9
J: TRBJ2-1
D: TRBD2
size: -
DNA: TGTGCCAGCAGCTATACTACTAGCGGGGGGGCCGGTGAGCAGTTCTTC
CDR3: CASSYTTSGGAGEQFF

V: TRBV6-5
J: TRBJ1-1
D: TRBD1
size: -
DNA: TGTGCCAGCAGTTACTGGACAGGGGAAAACACTGAAGCTTTCTTT
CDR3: CASSYWTGENTEAFF

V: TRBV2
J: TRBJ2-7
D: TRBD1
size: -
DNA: TGTGCCAGCAGTAAGGACAGGGAGATCCACGAGCAGTACTTC
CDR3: CASSKDREIHEQYF

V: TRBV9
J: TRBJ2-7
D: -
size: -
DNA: TGTGCCAGCAGCCCTCGGGACTCAACCCCCTACGAGCAGTACTTC
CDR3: CASSPRDSTPYEQYF

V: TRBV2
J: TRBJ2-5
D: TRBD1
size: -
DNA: TGTGCCAGCAGCGCCAGGGGGCGAATAGAGACCCAGTACTTC
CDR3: CASSARGRIETQYF

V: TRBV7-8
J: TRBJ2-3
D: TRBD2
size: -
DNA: TGTGCCAGCACCCCGCGGAGGGGGGTGAGCTGGACTAGCGGGGGGGCCTTAGATACGCAGTATTTT
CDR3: CASTPRRGVSWTSGGALDTQYF

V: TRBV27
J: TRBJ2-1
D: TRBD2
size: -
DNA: TGTGCCAGCAGTCCAATAGGACTAGCGGGGCCTACGAATGAGCAGTTCTTC
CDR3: CASSPIGLAGPTNEQFF

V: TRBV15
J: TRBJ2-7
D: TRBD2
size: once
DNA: TGTGCCACCAGCAGAGATGGGCTAGCGGGAGAAAGCGACGAGCAGTACTTC
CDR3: CATSRDGLAGESDEQYF

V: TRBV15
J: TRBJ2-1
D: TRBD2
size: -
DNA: TGTGCCACCAGCAGAGATATGGCGGGGGGGCTGCGAGAGCAGTTCTTC
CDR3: CATSRDMAGGLREQFF

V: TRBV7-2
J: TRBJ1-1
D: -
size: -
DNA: TGTGCCAGCAGCGGGTATAGGGGAGGGGCTTTCTTT
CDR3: CASSGYRGGAFF

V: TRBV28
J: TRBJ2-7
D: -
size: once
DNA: TGTGCCAGCAGATCCAGGGGCTCCTACGAGCAGTACTTC
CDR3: CASRSRGSYEQYF

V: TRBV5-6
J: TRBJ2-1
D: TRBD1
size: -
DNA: TGTGCCAGCAGCTTTGACAGGGCCGCTTCCAATGAGCAGTTCTTC
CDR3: CASSFDRAASNEQFF